These 10 T cell receptor beta chains share one sample of origin, sequenced in a study of blood T cells in healthy people across ages. PCR was performed a second time for roughly 7 to 11 cycles using a sample-barcoded 5' primer and a J-beta primer mix. TCRdb processed the 5' RACE reads anew with MiXCR; each CDR3 protein has one entry. Among 1.5 million to 2 million distinct CDR3 sequences listed, 28% were seen once. The specimen sequenced was blood. Source of these receptors: a woman under 40 in good health.

The chain employs TRBV3-1 and TRBJ1-2, with 7 bases matching TRBD1. This CDR3 region has 13 residues. Germline CDR1 LGHDT, CDR2 YNNKEL (reference sequence). V was clipped by 11 bases and J by 6 bases; unmatched bases: 12. CDR3 sequence (DNA): TGTGCCGGCACTAGACAGGGAGGAAATGGCTACACCTTC. It yields the protein CAGTRQGGNGYTF.

The chain is built from TRBV12-3 or TRBV12-4 and TRBJ1-1; 7 bases are a match to TRBD1. The junction had 7 bases not matched to a gene; V was cut back by 2 bases and J by 4 bases. This CDR3 contains 15 residues. The CDR3: CASSLWGQLATEAFF. Written as DNA, the CDR3 is TGTGCCAGCAGTTTATGGGGACAGTTGGCCACTGAAGCTTTCTTT.

The rearrangement uses TRBV28 and TRBJ2-3; D is uncertain. This CDR3 has 13 residues. In germline, CDR1 is MDHEN, CDR2 SYDVKM. The V gene lost 8 bases and the J gene lost 0 bases, with 9 bases spanning the gap. The CDR3 DNA reads TGTGCCAGCCACGCGGCAAGCACAGATACGCAGTATTTT. Translated, it gives CASHAASTDTQYF. Together with reference TRBV28 and TRBJ2-3, the CDR3 gives the full variable domain: DVKVTQSSRYLVKRTGEKVFLECVQDMDHENMFWYRQDPGLGLRLIYFSYDVKMKEKGDIPEGYSVSREKKERFSLILESASTNQTSMYLCASHAASTDTQYFGPGTRLTVL.

For this clonotype: A much larger clone sits a single nucleotide away, making a read error possible. The chain is built from TRBV6-4 and TRBJ2-2; 7 bases align to TRBD2. This CDR3 has 15 amino acids. CDR1 is MRHNA, CDR2 SNTAGT, per germline. The CDR3 protein is CASSAGEGITGERFF. The CDR3 bases are TGTGCCAGCAGTGCCGGGGAGGGGATCACCGGGGAGCGGTTTTTT.

This chain joins TRBV4-3 and TRBJ2-3; the match to TRBD2 covers 10 bases. The CDR3 sequence is 20 residues long. V shed 0 bases and J 0 bases; nucleotides not matched to a gene: 12. The germline V gene encodes CDR1 LGHNA and CDR2 YSLEER. DNA for the CDR3: TGCGCCAGCAGCCAAGATTATTTGGGTAGCGGGAGGACTAGCACAGATACGCAGTATTTT. Its protein product is CASSQDYLGSGRTSTDTQYF.

V gene TRBV7-3 combines with J gene TRBJ2-3; a possible D gene is TRBD2 (6 bases). The CDR3 extends over 15 amino acids. Per the germline V gene, CDR1 is SGHTA and CDR2 is FQGTGA. The V end lost 11 bases, the J end lost 2 bases, and 20 bases lay between the germline ends. The CDR3, as DNA: TGTGCCGTTCAGGCCGGGCTAGCGAACACAGATACGCAGTATTTT. This codes for CAVQAGLANTDTQYF.

Remarks on this clonotype: Mismatch with germline at one junction end may stem from a read error. In DNA, the CDR3 is TGTGCCGGCAGTTCCATAGCGGGGGGCCTATTTCCGACGCAGTATTTT. It is translated as CAGSSIAGGLFPTQYF. The V call is TRBV27, the J call TRBJ2-3, with TRBD2 identical over 10 bases. The CDR3 has 16 residues. Germline V CDR1 and CDR2: MNHEY, SMNVEV (reference sequence).

The gene calls are TRBV20-1 and TRBJ2-1; 8 bases fit TRBD2. This CDR3 has 15 residues. V trimming: 6 bases; J trimming: 3 bases; junction bases outside the gene matches: 10. Looked up from germline, CDR1 is DFQATT and CDR2 is SNEGSKA (reference sequence). CDR3 sequence (DNA): TGCAGTGCCGAGACGTCTAGCGGGTTCTACAATGAGCAGTTCTTC. It is translated as CSAETSSGFYNEQFF.

This clonotype showed up just a few times. This chain connects TRBV7-9 to TRBJ2-1, with D possibly TRBD1 on 5 matching bases. Germline loops: CDR1 SEHNR, CDR2 FQNEAQ (reference sequence). This CDR3 is built from 14 residues. V lost 1 base and J lost 9, with 13 bases in between. The CDR3 nucleotides read TGTGCCAGCAGCTTAGGCCAGGGTTTTGTTGAGCAGTTCTTC. Protein: CASSLGQGFVEQFF.

About this clonotype: This may be a read error: a much more frequent sequence differs by one nucleotide. The chain is built from TRBV6-4 and TRBJ1-2; no firm D call. From germline, CDR1 is MRHNA and CDR2 SNTAGT. This CDR3 is 11 amino acids long. The CDR3 loop reads CASSSGNGCTF. CDR3 coding DNA: TGTGCCAGCAGCTCGGGGAACGGCTGCACCTTC.